The T cell receptor (beta chain) under discussion was sequenced for a study of cytomegalovirus exposure and HLA in healthy donors. Clones were read by immunoSEQ multiplex PCR, and TCRdb kept only the in-frame ones, dropping some. The table shows 97,000 or so clones, with more than 85% occurring only once. The germline V gene encodes CDR1 SGHRS and CDR2 YFSETQ. V gave up 0 bases and J gave up 6 bases; unmatched junction bases: 3. The CDR3 consists of 14 residues. The TCR sequence derives from a man aged 18 to 35 in good health and CMV-seropositive. Material: PBMCs. V gene TRBV5-1 combines with J gene TRBJ2-3, with 8 bases fitting TRBD1. The CDR3 is CASSLEGQADTQYF. Written as DNA, the CDR3 is TGCGCCAGCAGCTTGGAGGGACAGGCTGATACGCAGTATTTT.